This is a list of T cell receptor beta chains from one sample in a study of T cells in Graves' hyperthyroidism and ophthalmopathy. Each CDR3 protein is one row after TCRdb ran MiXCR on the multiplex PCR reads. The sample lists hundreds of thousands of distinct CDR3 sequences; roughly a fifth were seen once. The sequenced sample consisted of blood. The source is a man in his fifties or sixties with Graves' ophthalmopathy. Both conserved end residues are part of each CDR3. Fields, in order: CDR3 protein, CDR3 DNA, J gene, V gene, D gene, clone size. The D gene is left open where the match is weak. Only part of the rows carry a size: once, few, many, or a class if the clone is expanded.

CDR3aa: CASSRDFTYGYTF
CDR3nt: TGTGCCAGCAGCCGGGATTTCACCTATGGCTACACCTTC
j_gene: TRBJ1-2
v_gene: TRBV6-1
d_gene: .
abundance: few

CDR3aa: CASSPTGLPTDTQYF
CDR3nt: TGTGCCAGCAGCCCCACGGGACTACCCACAGATACGCAGTATTTT
j_gene: TRBJ2-3
v_gene: TRBV6-1
d_gene: TRBD2
abundance: few

CDR3aa: CASRLGGAGATEAFF
CDR3nt: TGCGCCAGCAGATTGGGGGGCGCAGGAGCCACTGAAGCTTTCTTT
j_gene: TRBJ1-1
v_gene: TRBV5-1
d_gene: .
abundance: once

CDR3aa: CAWTKEQGARGNTIYF
CDR3nt: TGTGCCTGGACCAAAGAACAGGGGGCGCGTGGAAACACCATATATTTT
j_gene: TRBJ1-3
v_gene: TRBV30
d_gene: TRBD1
abundance: few

CDR3aa: CASSIDSGAGTQYF
CDR3nt: TGTGCCAGTAGTATTGACAGTGGGGCAGGGACCCAGTACTTC
j_gene: TRBJ2-5
v_gene: TRBV19
d_gene: .
abundance: .

CDR3aa: CASSFAAVNTEAFF
CDR3nt: TGTGCCAGCAGTTTCGCAGCCGTGAACACTGAAGCTTTCTTT
j_gene: TRBJ1-1
v_gene: TRBV28
d_gene: .
abundance: many

CDR3aa: CSASRAGGRSSYNEQFF
CDR3nt: TGCAGTGCTAGTAGAGCGGGAGGGCGGAGCTCCTACAATGAGCAGTTCTTC
j_gene: TRBJ2-1
v_gene: TRBV20-1
d_gene: TRBD2
abundance: .

CDR3aa: CASRTSWETLYNEQFF
CDR3nt: TGTGCCAGCAGAACATCGTGGGAGACTTTATACAATGAGCAGTTCTTC
j_gene: TRBJ2-1
v_gene: TRBV6-1
d_gene: .
abundance: .

CDR3aa: CASSAHVSGEAFF
CDR3nt: TGTGCCAGCAGTGCCCATGTGTCGGGTGAAGCTTTCTTT
j_gene: TRBJ1-1
v_gene: TRBV2
d_gene: .
abundance: many

CDR3aa: CAWDPESSRQFF
CDR3nt: TGTGCCTGGGATCCGGAGTCGTCTAGGCAGTTCTTC
j_gene: TRBJ2-1
v_gene: TRBV30
d_gene: .
abundance: many